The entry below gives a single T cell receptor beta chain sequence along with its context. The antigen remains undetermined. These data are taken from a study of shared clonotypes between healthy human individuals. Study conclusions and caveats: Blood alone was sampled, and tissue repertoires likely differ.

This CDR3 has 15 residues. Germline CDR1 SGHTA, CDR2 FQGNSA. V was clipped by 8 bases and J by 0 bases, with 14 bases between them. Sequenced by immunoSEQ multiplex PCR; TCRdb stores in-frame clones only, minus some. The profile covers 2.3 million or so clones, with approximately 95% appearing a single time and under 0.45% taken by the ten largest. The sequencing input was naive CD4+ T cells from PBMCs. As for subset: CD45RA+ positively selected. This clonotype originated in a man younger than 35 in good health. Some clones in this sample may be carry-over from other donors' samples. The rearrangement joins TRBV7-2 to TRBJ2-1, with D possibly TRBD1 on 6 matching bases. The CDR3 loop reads CASARDTSSYNEQFF. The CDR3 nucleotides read TGTGCCAGCGCCCGGGACACGAGCTCCTACAATGAGCAGTTCTTC. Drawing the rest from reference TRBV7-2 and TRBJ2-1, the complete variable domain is GAGVSQSPSNKVTEKGKDVELRCDPISGHTALYWYRQSLGQGLEFLIYFQGNSAPDKSGLPSDRFSAERTGGSVSTLTIQRTQQEDSAVYLCASARDTSSYNEQFFGPGTRLTVL.